The TCR beta chain described here comes from a study of T-cell memory formation after mild COVID-19 listed by TCRdb under 2021. The study in broad terms: TCR sequence clusters from the two donors were found to be largely donor specific. In two donors, T-cell clones that expanded and contracted after mild COVID-19 were followed by sequencing TCRalpha and TCRbeta repertoires longitudinally. The cohort was made up of two young adult volunteers, one female and one male, who were previously healthy.

Results the study describes overall, beyond this receptor: Only a couple of mild cases were covered in the study, and larger cohorts including severe cases with pre-infection samples were considered necessary. Contracting CD4+ clones were found mainly in CM and EM memory subsets, while CD8+ clones were enriched in EMRA. Some responding clones were found in pre-infection memory, which suggests that pre-existing cross-reactive memory T cells took part in the SARS-CoV-2 response. Clones that contracted from day 15 to 85 showed balanced CD4/CD8 phenotypes, whereas a second wave of clones that expanded from day 15 to 37 leaned towards CD4+. Whether the second-wave clones peaking on day 37 were SARS-CoV-2 specific was not confirmed.

Ficoll-Paque density gradient centrifugation was the method used to isolate PBMCs. This clonotype was detected ten times or more. Its cognate antigen has yet to be identified. Nothing much larger sits one base from this clone, and base qualities are not available. V is shortened by 6 bases, J by 8 bases, and the region joining them spans 16 bases. Sequences MNHEY (CDR1) and SVGAGI (CDR2) are obtained from the germline V gene. There are 13 amino acids in the CDR3, from cysteine to phenylalanine inclusive. Only CDR3 DNA remains: 39 bases, in frame from the first base. Sequencing instrument: Illumina NovaSeq 6000. TCRalpha and TCRbeta cDNA libraries were constructed by 5'RACE with constant-segment primers, with sample barcodes and unique molecular identifiers being introduced. RNA was extracted from every sample with Trizol reagent. Libraries were amplified in two PCR steps, with a second sample barcode and Illumina TruSeq adapters added in the second step. Sequencing of libraries was performed on an Illumina NovaSeq with 2 x 150 bp paired-end reads. The original pipeline was this. With migec v1.2.7, reads were demultiplexed and then collapsed into UMI-guided consensus sequences. Using mixcr v2.1.11, the UMI consensuses were aligned to TRA and TRB V and J templates and assembled into clonotypes. A clonotype was counted as expanded or contracted only if both edgeR and NoisET called the change significant, with noise models trained on biological replicates. For edgeR calls, the thresholds were a false discovery rate-adjusted p below 0.01 and a log2 fold-change of 1. As an exploratory analysis of dynamics, max-normalized trajectories of the 1000 most abundant clonotypes were examined with PCA combined with hierarchical clustering. The CD4 or CD8 phenotype of responding clones was assigned using the separately sequenced CD4+ and CD8+ repertoires. The public reads were run again by TCRdb, first through fastp at Q25 and then through MiXCR, and only productive beta chains were kept. Rows with one shared CDR3 protein collapse into an entry with the most common genes and DNA. What appears here as the V and J calls and clone size reflects TCRdb's work, not the paper's. The sample includes 150,000 or so distinct CDR3 sequences, with more than 9% observed a single time. Approximately 3.4% of the sample rests with the top ten.

Recombination linked TRBV6-5 to TRBJ1-2, with the D gene not confidently named. The TCR was taken from a man aged 18 to 29 who had mild COVID-19 (a few samples of this study predate the infection). The sample titles of this study are shuffled in the database, so cell type and time point are left out; the donor was told from shared clones. Specimen: PBMCs or a T cell subset sorted from them (not recorded which). The DNA is as follows: TGTGCCAGCAGCCCGCGGGAGAAGTGGGGCTACACCTTC. It translates to CASSPREKWGYTF.